The T cell receptor (beta chain) under discussion was sequenced for a study of T-cell memory formation after mild COVID-19. Study-wide background: TCR clusters were mostly confined to one donor each. Study outcomes and limitations: Certain responding clones were present in pre-infection memory, suggesting participation of cross-reactive memory. From day 15 to 85, contracting clones were balanced between CD4 and CD8, whereas later expanders leaned toward CD4+.

TCRdb ran MiXCR on the 5' RACE reads and lists one entry per CDR3 protein. Among about 390,000 distinct CDR3 sequences, about 15% were seen once, and the ten largest hold 20% to 25%. The CDR3 is made up of 16 amino acids. The germline gives CDR1 LGHNA, CDR2 YSLEER. V was cut by 0 bases and J by 8 bases, with 17 bases left in between. A few counts support this clonotype. Its cognate antigen is unknown. The sample consisted of PBMCs or a T cell subset sorted from them (not recorded which). The genes are TRBV4-3 and TRBJ2-1; the D gene is possibly TRBD2 (5 bases). The clonotype comes from a man younger than 30 who had mild COVID-19 (a few samples of this study predate the infection). Cell type and time point are not known. The CDR3 sequence: CASSQEMQFPADEQFF. The DNA for the CDR3 is TGCGCCAGCAGCCAAGAAATGCAGTTCCCAGCGGATGAGCAGTTCTTC.